The present T cell receptor (beta chain) was sequenced within a study of liver allograft versus peripheral blood T cells. Study at large: Repertoires from peripheral blood of liver transplant recipients were compared with those inside their transplanted livers.

In TCRdb, the reads were re-called with MiXCR into one record per CDR3 protein. In the table there are some 9,100 distinct CDR3 sequences, around 18% of which are singletons. The CDR3 loop spans 12 amino acids. Trimming took 0 bases from V and 12 from J, leaving 9 bases between them. The germline V gene has CDR1 SGHTA and CDR2 FQGNSA. This rearrangement joins TRBV7-2 to TRBJ2-1; D may be TRBD2 (6 bases). The TCR comes from a human patient who had a liver transplant. Part of the T cells may come from the graft donor. Written as DNA, the CDR3 is TGTGCCAGCAGCTTAGCATGGGGAGGGCAGTTCTTC. Translating it yields CASSLAWGGQFF.